A single sample gave rise to the 27 T cell receptor beta chains below, sequenced in a study of control samples from healthy donors and cancer patients. Data came from immunoSEQ multiplex PCR; TCRdb stores just in-frame clones and leaves some out. The table includes around 190,000 clones, roughly nine tenths detected once. Input material: blood. The receptors here all came from a man aged 30-40 years in good health.

The chain employs TRBV6-2 or TRBV6-3 and TRBJ2-2; 8 bases fit TRBD2. The ends lost 0 bases at V and 0 bases at J; junction bases unmatched: 9. Germline-derived CDR1 and CDR2 are MNHEY and SVGEGT. CDR3 length equals 19 residues. CDR3 DNA sequence: TGTGCCAGCAGTTACTCGTCAGCGGGGGCCCTTCCGAACACCGGGGAGCTGTTTTTT. It encodes CASSYSSAGALPNTGELFF.

The J gene is TRBJ1-1, the V gene TRBV14, with a weak D call TRBD1 (6 bases). V was pared by 4 bases and J by 8 bases, with 14 bases between. Germline V gene data show CDR1 as SGHDN and CDR2 as FVKESK. This CDR3 has 13 residues. This CDR3 reads CASSPRPRGEAFF. The CDR3 nucleotides read TGTGCCAGCAGCCCTCGGCCAAGGGGGGAAGCTTTCTTT. Full variable domain (rest looked up from reference TRBV14 and TRBJ1-1): EAGVTQFPSHSVIEKGQTVTLRCDPISGHDNLYWYRRVMGKEIKFLLHFVKESKQDESGMPNNRFLAERTGGTYSTLKVQPAELEDSGVYFCASSPRPRGEAFFGQGTRLTVV.

Worth noting for this clone: One junction end does not reproduce the germline sequence, and a read error may be involved. This sequence joins TRBV19 and TRBJ1-5; D uncertain. CDR1 is LNHDA and CDR2 is SQIVND in the germline V gene (reference sequence). The CDR3 is made up of 15 amino acids. CDR3 in amino acids: CASSVEKTMGQPQHF. The CDR3 coding sequence is TGTGCCAGTAGTGTAGAGAAAACCATGGGACAGCCCCAGCATTTT.

The chain combines TRBV5-1 with TRBJ1-3; D is unclear. The germline V and J ends were trimmed by 0 bases and 4 bases, with 8 bases remaining between them. Germline V gene data show CDR1 as SGHRS and CDR2 as YFSETQ. This CDR3 comprises 14 residues. The CDR3 DNA follows: TGCGCCAGCAGCTTGGTGGATATGGGAAACACCATATATTTT. It codes for CASSLVDMGNTIYF.

The chain couples TRBV7-2 to TRBJ2-7; 10 bases match TRBD1. CDR1 and CDR2 from the germline V gene are SGHTA and FQGNSA. V shed 6 bases, J shed 7 bases, and the junction held 9 bases outside the gene matches. The CDR3 consists of 14 residues. This CDR3 is CASRRTGGVYEQYF. Written as DNA, the CDR3 is TGTGCCAGCAGACGGACAGGGGGAGTTTATGAGCAGTACTTC.

The V call is TRBV9, the J call TRBJ1-5; D gene uncertain. Germline V CDR1 and CDR2: SGDLS, YYNGEE. The V end was cut by 0 bases, the J end by 2 bases, with 12 bases between. This CDR3 is built from 16 residues. This CDR3 reads CASSVVWGMGNQPQHF. CDR3 in DNA: TGTGCCAGCAGCGTAGTTTGGGGAATGGGCAATCAGCCCCAGCATTTT.

The chain uses TRBV12-3 or TRBV12-4 and TRBJ2-3, with D hard to call. The CDR3 runs 12 residues. V lost 3 bases to trimming and J lost 4 bases, with 5 bases between them. The DNA for the CDR3 is TGTGCCAGCAGTTTCAGCGCAGATACGCAGTATTTT. Amino acid sequence: CASSFSADTQYF.

The chain couples TRBV30 to TRBJ2-7; D may match TRBD1 or TRBD2 (5 bases each). Looked up from germline, CDR1 is GTSNPN and CDR2 is SVGIG (reference sequence). Trimming pared 4 bases from V and 2 bases from J, leaving 9 bases between. The CDR3 has 12 residues. The CDR3 sequence is CAWTGSTYEQYF. In DNA form, the CDR3 reads TGTGCCTGGACAGGGAGTACCTACGAGCAGTACTTC.

CDR3 residues: CASSSQGQRPTEAFF. As DNA, the CDR3 is TGTGCCAGCAGCTCCCAGGGGCAGCGACCCACTGAAGCTTTCTTT. The chain links TRBV7-2 to TRBJ1-1; D perhaps matches TRBD1 (6 bases). Germline-derived CDR1 and CDR2 are SGHTA and FQGNSA. The CDR3 sequence is 15 residues long. With 4 bases removed from V and 4 bases from J, the gap between germline ends came to 16 bases.

The chain recombines TRBV10-2 with TRBJ2-5; 11 bases are shared with TRBD1. Germline V lookup: CDR1 WSHSY, CDR2 SAAADI. Trimming at V came to 6 bases and at J to 5 bases, leaving 8 bases not matched to a gene. The CDR3 totals 15 residues. The CDR3 nucleotides read TGCGCCAGCAGGCTCCCGGGACAGGGGGGTGAGACCCAGTACTTC. Protein: CASRLPGQGGETQYF.

The chain carries TRBV27 and TRBJ2-5; 7 positions match TRBD2. Germline trimming cut 6 bases from V and 3 bases from J; bases unmatched to any gene: 4. This CDR3 is built from 13 residues. Germline loops: CDR1 MNHEY, CDR2 SMNVEV (reference sequence). CDR3 coding DNA: TGTGCCAGCAGGAACCTAGCGGAAGAGACCCAGTACTTC. Translated: CASRNLAEETQYF.

The CDR3 loop is CASSVLGAGPYEQYF. DNA for the CDR3: TGTGCCAGCAGCGTTCTCGGGGCGGGACCGTACGAGCAGTACTTC. The J gene is TRBJ2-7, the V gene TRBV9; perhaps TRBD2 as D (6 bases). This CDR3 comprises 15 residues. The V gene's germline CDR1 is SGDLS and CDR2 YYNGEE. V lost 2 bases and J lost 4, with 16 bases in between. Together with reference TRBV9 and TRBJ2-7, the CDR3 gives the full variable domain: DSGVTQTPKHLITATGQRVTLRCSPRSGDLSVYWYQQSLDQGLQFLIQYYNGEERAKGNILERFSAQQFPDLHSELNLSSLELGDSALYFCASSVLGAGPYEQYFGPGTRLTVT.

The rearrangement links TRBV7-2 to TRBJ2-5, with TRBD2 identical over 14 bases. After removal of 5 bases from V and 4 bases from J, the junction contained 6 bases not matched to a gene. Germline CDR1 reads SGHTA; CDR2 reads FQGNSA. The CDR3 length is 16 residues. Here the CDR3 DNA reads TGTGCCAGCAGCAAACGACTAGCGGGAGGGACAGAGACCCAGTACTTC. This gives the protein CASSKRLAGGTETQYF.

The chain is built from TRBV25-1 and TRBJ1-5; D is undetermined. Looked up from germline, CDR1 is MGHDK and CDR2 is SYGVNS. The CDR3 runs to 12 residues. Between the trimmed V and J ends, which lost 0 bases and 9 bases, there was a span of 6 bases. The CDR3 sequence: CASSEYYGPQHF. The CDR3 bases are TGTGCCAGCAGTGAATATTATGGGCCCCAGCATTTT. The entire variable domain, with the rest obtained from reference TRBV25-1 and TRBJ1-5, is as follows: EADIYQTPRYLVIGTGKKITLECSQTMGHDKMYWYQQDPGMELHLIHYSYGVNSTEKGDLSSESTVSRIRTEHFPLTLESARPSHTSQYLCASSEYYGPQHFGDGTRLSIL.

This clone was seen just once. The chain joins TRBV11-2 to TRBJ2-1; a weak D match, TRBD2 (7 bases). Germline V gives CDR1 SGHAT, CDR2 FQNNGV. V was trimmed by 2 bases and J by 8 bases, leaving 13 bases between them. CDR3 length: 14 residues. The CDR3 region is CASSLLRGGDEQFF. In DNA, the CDR3 is TGTGCCAGCAGCTTACTCAGAGGGGGGGATGAGCAGTTCTTC.

The genes are TRBV6-5 and TRBJ1-1, with D unclear. The V gene lost 7 bases and the J gene lost 11 bases, with 14 bases spanning the gap. The CDR3 loop spans 11 amino acids. The germline V gene encodes CDR1 MNHEY and CDR2 SVGAGI. CDR3: CASTNLPAAFF. CDR3 nucleotides: TGTGCCAGCACCAACCTGCCAGCGGCTTTCTTT.

This chain joins TRBV2 and TRBJ1-1; 9 bases line up with TRBD1. With V trimmed by 7 bases and J by 0 bases, 6 bases remained unmatched. The CDR3 covers 15 residues. Germline loops: CDR1 SNHLY, CDR2 FYNNEI. The CDR3 here is CASTGQGRVNTEAFF. The CDR3 DNA sequence: TGTGCCAGCACAGGACAGGGGAGGGTGAACACTGAAGCTTTCTTT.

V and J are TRBV7-3 and TRBJ1-1; D is unclear. The V gene's germline CDR1 is SGHTA and CDR2 FQGTGA. The CDR3 contains 13 residues. V lost 1 base and J 5 bases, leaving 8 bases between the germline ends. The CDR3: CASSLSGGTEAFF. CDR3 bases: TGTGCCAGCAGCTTAAGCGGAGGAACTGAAGCTTTCTTT.

CDR3 loop: CASSLLVTGPYEQYF. The CDR3 coding sequence is TGTGCCAGCAGCTTACTAGTAACAGGTCCCTACGAGCAGTACTTC. The chain joins TRBV7-2 to TRBJ2-7, with D tentatively TRBD1 (5 bases). The germline CDR1 and CDR2 sequences are SGHTA and FQGNSA. The V end was cut by 2 bases, the J end by 2 bases, with 13 bases between. This CDR3 contains 15 residues.

The rearrangement joins TRBV15 to TRBJ1-1; TRBD1 agrees at 8 bases. Germline CDR1 reads LNHNV; CDR2 reads YYDKDF (reference sequence). The CDR3 runs to 15 residues. The trim removed 5 bases at V and 7 bases at J, leaving 12 bases unmatched. DNA of the CDR3: TGTGCCACCAGCTTCTCCGACAGGGGTCAAGGTGAAGCTTTCTTT. This codes for CATSFSDRGQGEAFF.

The V and J genes are TRBV19 and TRBJ1-1; D remains ambiguous. Germline CDR1 is LNHDA and CDR2 is SQIVND (reference sequence). Trimming pared 3 bases from V and 4 bases from J, leaving 9 bases between. The CDR3 extends over 13 amino acids. The CDR3 protein is CASSIFPRTEAFF. Written as DNA, the CDR3 is TGTGCCAGTAGTATTTTTCCCCGCACTGAAGCTTTCTTT.

The chain links TRBV6-2 or TRBV6-3 to TRBJ2-3; D gene unclear. CDR1 is MNHEY, CDR2 SVGEGT, per germline. This CDR3 region has 14 residues. Trimming left V 2 bases short and J 3 bases short, with 9 bases between. The CDR3: CASSYAPATDTQYF. CDR3 bases: TGTGCCAGCAGTTACGCTCCGGCAACAGATACGCAGTATTTT.

This chain links TRBV6-4 with TRBJ2-7; D is unresolved. The CDR3 has 12 residues. V shed 2 bases and J shed 3 bases, with 5 bases lying between them. CDR1 MRHNA and CDR2 SNTAGT come from the germline V gene. CDR3 sequence (DNA): TGTGCCAGCAGTGACGGAAGCTACGAGCAGTACTTC. This gives the protein CASSDGSYEQYF.

The chain combines TRBV24-1 with TRBJ2-2, with D tentatively TRBD1 (5 bases). CDR3 size: 16 residues. The ends were cut back, 4 bases at V and 2 bases at J, with 13 bases in the middle. The V gene's germline CDR1 is KGHDR and CDR2 SFDVKD. CDR3 nucleotides: TGTGCCACCAGTGACCCGACAGAGATTAACACCGGGGAGCTGTTTTTT. This translates into CATSDPTEINTGELFF.

DNA of the CDR3: TGTGCCAGCAGCTTTTCTCGTGCTCTCCAAGAGACCCAGTACTTC. Protein product: CASSFSRALQETQYF. The chain uses TRBV5-4 and TRBJ2-5; D unclear. From germline, CDR1 is SGHNT and CDR2 YYREEE (reference sequence). With 2 bases removed from V and 1 base from J, the gap between germline ends came to 12 bases. The CDR3 length is 15 residues.

The gene calls are TRBV28 and TRBJ1-2; D ambiguous. Trimming shortened V by 2 bases and J by 0 bases, and 4 bases separated the two germline ends. The CDR3 is 13 residues long. Germline CDR1 is MDHEN and CDR2 is SYDVKM. The CDR3 spells CASSLGANYGYTF. For the CDR3, the DNA is TGTGCCAGCAGTTTAGGAGCTAACTATGGCTACACCTTC.

The chain combines TRBV11-2 with TRBJ2-7; D gene uncertain. The germline V gene encodes CDR1 SGHAT and CDR2 FQNNGV. The V and J ends lost 1 base and 3 bases respectively, with 10 bases between them. The length of the CDR3 is 14 residues. This CDR3 is CASSLAGTDYEQYF. The CDR3 nucleotides are TGTGCCAGCAGCTTAGCTGGCACCGACTACGAGCAGTACTTC.